This T cell receptor (beta chain) was sequenced during a study of OX40 agonist ivuxolimab in advanced cancers. As for the study in general: Mean age approximately 59 years, range 23 to 79; 82.7% male.

Whole-study results and caveats: Among expanded peripheral T cells, antigen specificity went undetermined. Relative to CD4+, CD8+ T cells held more expanded clones on average.

This clone has a single count. What it recognizes is unknown. Peripheral blood came from all dose cohorts at three timepoints. The V and J ends lost 2 bases and 3 bases respectively, with 10 bases between them. Germline V gene lookup returns CDR1 KGHSH and CDR2 LQKENI. The CDR3 loop spans 14 amino acids. Data came from immunoSEQ multiplex PCR; TCRdb stores just in-frame clones and leaves some out. The table includes about 16,000 clones, 70% to 90% detected once. The rearrangement joins TRBV18 to TRBJ2-5; D could derive from TRBD1 or TRBD2 (6 bases each). Sequencing used CD4+ or CD8+ T cells sorted from blood, obtained in a trial of the OX40 agonist ivuxolimab. This clonotype was obtained from an adult with an advanced solid tumor such as melanoma, head and neck, liver or kidney cancer. CDR3 amino acids: CASSPTGAEETQYF. The CDR3 nucleotides read TGTGCCAGCTCACCAACGGGGGCCGAAGAGACCCAGTACTTC.